Listed below are T cell receptor beta chains from one sample, sequenced in a study of cytomegalovirus exposure and HLA in healthy donors. The data were produced by immunoSEQ multiplex PCR, yet TCRdb's version contains in-frame clones alone and is incomplete. Among about 160,000 clones listed, roughly three quarters were seen once. Sequences were obtained from PBMCs. The receptors stem from a man between 18 and 35 years old in good health and CMV-seropositive. The CDR3 runs from the conserved cysteine through the conserved F or W. Each record gives: V gene, J gene, clone size, CDR3 protein. Where a row states a size, it is once, few, many or the class of an expanded clone; other rows omit it.

V gene: TRBV7-2; J gene: TRBJ1-2; clone size: .; CDR3 protein: CASSEWPTFPLRYTF
V gene: TRBV19; J gene: TRBJ2-1; clone size: .; CDR3 protein: CASRSGGRGYNEQFF
V gene: TRBV19; J gene: TRBJ2-3; clone size: .; CDR3 protein: CASRVSGLADSTDTQYF
V gene: TRBV6-6; J gene: TRBJ2-7; clone size: .; CDR3 protein: CASSYGTSSYEQYF
V gene: TRBV11-2; J gene: TRBJ1-1; clone size: .; CDR3 protein: CASSSWTGMNTEAFF
V gene: TRBV25-1; J gene: TRBJ2-7; clone size: .; CDR3 protein: CASSAGGGYEQYF
V gene: TRBV5-4; J gene: TRBJ1-5; clone size: .; CDR3 protein: CASSLGGKNQPQHF
V gene: TRBV10-3; J gene: TRBJ2-5; clone size: once; CDR3 protein: CAISRDLETQYF
V gene: TRBV2; J gene: TRBJ2-1; clone size: few; CDR3 protein: CASSAVVRLAGGPVGSYNEQFF
V gene: TRBV10-3; J gene: TRBJ2-2; clone size: .; CDR3 protein: CAISGSGGANTGELFF
V gene: TRBV6-5; J gene: TRBJ1-2; clone size: once; CDR3 protein: CASSLGADLTYGYTF
V gene: TRBV29-1; J gene: TRBJ2-2; clone size: .; CDR3 protein: CSVAGQINTGELFF
V gene: TRBV29-1; J gene: TRBJ2-2; clone size: .; CDR3 protein: CSVERGGNTGELFF
V gene: TRBV6-4; J gene: TRBJ2-6; clone size: .; CDR3 protein: CASSDQSGANVLTF
V gene: TRBV4-1; J gene: TRBJ1-6; clone size: .; CDR3 protein: CASSQGGTVDSPLHF
V gene: TRBV6-5; J gene: TRBJ1-4; clone size: .; CDR3 protein: CASSLDREGEKLFF
V gene: TRBV5-1; J gene: TRBJ2-7; clone size: .; CDR3 protein: CASSVGQTSIYEQYF
V gene: TRBV19; J gene: TRBJ1-2; clone size: .; CDR3 protein: CASTFDRNYGYTF
V gene: TRBV6-1; J gene: TRBJ2-7; clone size: .; CDR3 protein: CASWGQSSYEQYF
V gene: TRBV15; J gene: TRBJ1-5; clone size: .; CDR3 protein: CATSRTKTGGEPQHF
V gene: TRBV5-4; J gene: TRBJ2-1; clone size: .; CDR3 protein: CASNIAGGSYNEQFF
V gene: TRBV9; J gene: TRBJ1-4; clone size: .; CDR3 protein: CASSVGQGPNEKLFF
V gene: TRBV11-2; J gene: TRBJ2-3; clone size: .; CDR3 protein: CASSFGGGQGTDTQYF
V gene: TRBV9; J gene: TRBJ1-5; clone size: .; CDR3 protein: CASSVGQNQPQHF
V gene: TRBV15; J gene: TRBJ1-2; clone size: few; CDR3 protein: CATSRFRLGQGSGYTF
V gene: TRBV19; J gene: TRBJ1-1; clone size: few; CDR3 protein: CASSYRNTEAFF
V gene: TRBV6-1; J gene: .; clone size: .; CDR3 protein: CASSWDRGSSYEQYF
V gene: TRBV4-3; J gene: TRBJ2-5; clone size: .; CDR3 protein: CASSQVAGRETQYF
V gene: TRBV27; J gene: TRBJ1-5; clone size: .; CDR3 protein: CASSLGRGNQPQHF
V gene: TRBV7-9; J gene: TRBJ1-4; clone size: .; CDR3 protein: CASNPLGGSDEKLFF
V gene: TRBV5-5; J gene: TRBJ2-3; clone size: .; CDR3 protein: CASSLAGADTQYF
V gene: TRBV7-2; J gene: TRBJ2-2; clone size: .; CDR3 protein: CASSFSRVAGASGELFF
V gene: TRBV18; J gene: TRBJ1-4; clone size: .; CDR3 protein: CASSPPASRGVAKLFF